The rows below give T cell receptor beta chains drawn from one sample of a study of CD8+CD57+ T cells in acquired aplastic anemia. Via MiXCR, TCRdb re-called the reads, giving one row per CDR3 protein. The data contain 150,000 to 200,000 distinct CDR3 sequences, around half of them singletons. The sequencing sample was made of sorted CD4+, CD8+, or CD8+CD57+ T cells (not recorded which) from PBMCs. These receptors all stem from a human donor with aplastic anemia. Both conserved end residues are trimmed from each CDR3. The order of the fields is J gene, V gene, CDR3 protein.

>TRBJ2-7|TRBV10-3
ASSSQGDTYEQY
>TRBJ2-7|TRBV24-1
ATSSSGNYEQY
>TRBJ2-7|TRBV11-2
ASSRGQALYEQY
>TRBJ1-2|TRBV5-1
ASSTTGSIYGYT
>TRBJ1-5|TRBV10-2
ASQDRYQPQH
>TRBJ2-7|TRBV11-2
ASSPYVGEQY
>TRBJ1-2|TRBV6-2/TRBV6-3
ASVAAGNYGYT
>TRBJ2-7|TRBV5-5
ASSAAGSGALLEQY
>TRBJ2-5|TRBV14
ASSPRAETQY
>TRBJ2-7|TRBV25-1
ASSQGVAQY
>TRBJ2-7|TRBV7-8
ASRGTGSYEQY
>TRBJ1-6|TRBV2
ASSSGTGNSPLH
>TRBJ2-3|TRBV7-8
ASSLAGLMADTHY
>TRBJ2-7|TRBV2
ASSLVLAVAYEQY
>TRBJ1-2|TRBV25-1
ASSDHDKGGYT
>TRBJ2-3|TRBV7-3
ASSRAGADTQY
>TRBJ2-7|TRBV20-1
SARWERGAGSYEQY
>TRBJ2-1|TRBV20-1
SAREDRGPGSYNEQF
>TRBJ2-3|TRBV27
ASRGRRDTQY
>TRBJ1-3|TRBV25-1
ASSRGGAFSGNTIY
>TRBJ2-2|TRBV6-2/TRBV6-3
ASLAGGVHTGELF
>TRBJ2-7|TRBV30
AWTPGSTSYEQY
>TRBJ2-1|TRBV20-1
SARDPQGSYDEQF
>TRBJ2-3|TRBV12-3/TRBV12-4
ASSPKSYRDRGTDTQY
>TRBJ1-3|TRBV5-1
ASSLTPTGAGNTIY
>TRBJ1-1|TRBV25-1
ASSELTGGTEAF
>TRBJ2-2|TRBV12-3/TRBV12-4
GTSVSPGELF
>TRBJ2-1|TRBV10-2
ASSAQGQGPYNEQF
>TRBJ2-3|TRBV9
ASSVTAGDDTQY